This is a list of T cell receptor beta chains from one sample in a study of T cell changes during pregnancy in multiple sclerosis. Libraries were prepared by immunoSEQ multiplex PCR; TCRdb keeps only in-frame clonotypes and omits some of them. The sample carries roughly 79,000 clones, 85% to 95% recorded once. The material sequenced was peripheral blood, taken in the second trimester of pregnancy. The source of these receptors is a female donor in good health, enrolled as a control in a pregnancy study. CDR3s include the opening cysteine and the closing phenylalanine or tryptophan. Fields, in order: D gene, V gene, J gene, clone size, CDR3 protein, CDR3 DNA. A D gene is named only where the DNA matches it firmly. A row's size may be missing; if present it is once, few, many or a size class.

TRBD1	TRBV27	TRBJ1-4	-	CASSLEQGNEKLFF	TGTGCCAGCAGTTTAGAACAGGGGAATGAAAAACTGTTTTTT
-	TRBV5-4	TRBJ2-1	-	CASSFLSGEQFF	TGTGCCAGCAGCTTCCTATCGGGGGAGCAGTTCTTC
-	TRBV13	TRBJ1-2	-	CASSLRGNYGYTF	TGTGCCAGCAGCTTAAGGGGAAACTATGGCTACACCTTC
-	TRBV7-3	TRBJ2-3	-	CASSPTHSTDTQYF	TGTGCCAGCAGTCCGACTCATAGCACAGATACGCAGTATTTT
-	TRBV19	TRBJ1-1	-	CASTTWGENTEAFF	TGTGCCAGTACAACTTGGGGAGAGAACACTGAAGCTTTCTTT
-	TRBV2	TRBJ2-1	-	CASSELVKDGEQFF	TGTGCCAGCAGTGAACTAGTAAAAGATGGTGAGCAGTTCTTC
-	TRBV6-5	TRBJ1-1	-	CASCYRGCNTEAFF	TGTGCCAGCTGTTACCGGGGGTGTAACACTGAAGCTTTCTTT
-	TRBV14	TRBJ1-1	once	CASSQDYPAHRAFF	TGTGCCAGCAGCCAAGACTATCCTGCCCACCGAGCTTTCTTT
-	TRBV19	TRBJ1-6	-	CASGRDAENSPLHF	TGTGCCAGTGGCCGAGACGCGGAGAATTCACCCCTCCACTTT
-	TRBV14	TRBJ2-7	-	CASSPGGLGPTSYEQYF	TGTGCCAGCAGCCCAGGGGGGCTTGGACCAACGAGCTACGAGCAGTACTTC
TRBD1	TRBV7-8	TRBJ2-5	-	CASSLDTGGRETQYF	TGTGCCAGCAGCTTAGACACAGGGGGCAGGGAGACCCAGTACTTC
-	TRBV11-3	TRBJ2-7	-	CASSPRAGSSYEQYF	TGTGCCAGCAGCCCCCGGGCGGGGAGCTCCTACGAGCAGTACTTC
-	TRBV27	TRBJ1-4	-	CASTGSLATNEKLFF	TGTGCCAGCACGGGGAGCCTTGCAACTAATGAAAAACTGTTTTTT
-	TRBV4-3	TRBJ2-7	-	CASSQDLGIGDEQYF	TGCGCCAGCAGCCAAGACCTCGGGATTGGTGACGAGCAGTACTTC
-	TRBV4-2	TRBJ1-2	-	CASSQDRNQGLGYTF	TGTGCCAGCAGCCAAGATCGGAACCAGGGCCTTGGCTACACCTTC